The entry that follows covers one T cell receptor (beta chain) sequence. What it binds is unknown. The data were taken from a study of T-cell memory formation after mild COVID-19. Study-level information: Clustering of TCRs was largely donor specific.

The CDR3 extends over 14 amino acids. With 2 bases removed from V and 1 base from J, the gap between germline ends came to 8 bases. Germline assignment: CDR1 MNHEY and CDR2 SVGAGI. Study-level points and caveats: Among contracting clones, CD4+ were mainly CM/EM and CD8+ enriched in EMRA.

5'RACE with constant-segment primers yielded barcoded, UMI-tagged TCR alpha and TCR beta cDNA libraries. A single record per CDR3 protein comes from TCRdb applying MiXCR to the 5' RACE reads. The repertoire holds hundreds of thousands of distinct CDR3 sequences, roughly 22% seen once, with 9.5% to 15% in the top ten. Material: PBMCs or a T cell subset sorted from them (not recorded which). The origin of this receptor is an adult woman who had mild COVID-19 (a few samples of this study predate the infection). Cell type and time point are not known. The chain carries TRBV6-5 and TRBJ1-1, with a possible D match to TRBD1 (5 bases). The CDR3 DNA sequence: TGTGCCAGCAGTTACGGGGGATCGAACACTGAAGCTTTCTTT. It encodes CASSYGGSNTEAFF.